The 23 T cell receptor beta chains below all came from one sample that was sequenced in a study of cytomegalovirus exposure and HLA in healthy donors (dated 2017 in TCRdb). Libraries were constructed by the immunoSEQ multiplex PCR assay. For the multiplex PCR, a mixture combining 60 forward primers for TCR Vbeta segments and 13 reverse primers for TCR Jbeta segments was used. Held by TCRdb, this immuneACCESS table contains in-frame sequences only and omits some clones. Under half of the omission traces to an unresolved V gene where checked; the cause of the rest is unknown. A total of about 130,000 clones appear in this sample, around three quarters of them only once. The ten most abundant clones make up 10% to 15% of the sample. Sequences were obtained from PBMCs. These receptor sequences come from a woman aged 40 to 50 in good health and CMV-seropositive.

The table lists this clone with a count of one. The chain employs TRBV5-6 and TRBJ2-7; 8 nucleotides line up with TRBD2. The V and J ends lost 0 bases and 4 bases, in that order; junction bases with no gene match: 3. CDR1 is SGHDT, CDR2 YYEEEE, per germline. The CDR3 is 14 residues long. The CDR3 reads CASSLAGGSYEQYF. The CDR3 DNA reads TGTGCCAGCAGCTTGGCGGGGGGGTCATACGAGCAGTACTTC.

The rearrangement uses TRBV7-3 and TRBJ2-7; possible D gene TRBD2, 5 bases. The CDR3 sequence is 14 residues long. CDR1 is SGHTA, CDR2 FQGTGA, per germline. The germline V and J ends were trimmed by 2 bases and 0 bases, with 8 bases remaining between them. CDR3 amino acids: CASSLEGGSYEQYF. DNA of the CDR3: TGTGCCAGCAGCTTAGAAGGAGGCTCCTACGAGCAGTACTTC.

The CDR3 region has the DNA TGTGCCAGCACCCCCTTACAGGGGGTGAACACTGAAGCTTTCTTT. It encodes CASTPLQGVNTEAFF. The chain carries TRBV5-4 and TRBJ1-1, with 8 bases lining up with TRBD1. J was trimmed by 0 bases and V by 6 bases; bases with no gene match: 7. The CDR3 covers 15 residues. Germline CDR1 SGHNT, CDR2 YYREEE (reference sequence).

V and J are TRBV6-1 and TRBJ1-1, with TRBD1 matching over 7 bases. The CDR3 extends over 13 amino acids. V dropped 7 bases and J dropped 3; count of bases not matched to a gene: 5. Germline V CDR1 and CDR2: MNHNS, SASEGT. The CDR3 reads CASKGQIYTEAFF. The CDR3 nucleotides read TGTGCCAGCAAGGGACAGATCTACACTGAAGCTTTCTTT.

CDR3 in DNA: TGTGCCAGCAGTGGGACTCTCAATGGCTACACCTTC. The encoded protein is CASSGTLNGYTF. The chain uses TRBV6-1 and TRBJ1-2; unclear D gene. The V end was cut by 4 bases, the J end by 6 bases, with 9 bases between. The CDR3 has 12 amino acids. Germline loops: CDR1 MNHNS, CDR2 SASEGT.

This chain uses TRBV4-2 with TRBJ2-7; 10 bases are a match to TRBD2. This CDR3 region has 16 residues. CDR1 and CDR2 from the germline V gene are LGHNA and YNFKEQ. V lost 0 bases, J lost 2 bases, and 4 bases stayed unmatched. CDR3 coding DNA: TGTGCCAGCAGCCAAGAAGGGACTAGCGCCGCCTACGAGCAGTACTTC. Protein sequence: CASSQEGTSAAYEQYF.

The chain links TRBV28 to TRBJ2-1, with TRBD2 matching 13 bases. Germline CDR1 reads MDHEN; CDR2 reads SYDVKM. The length of the CDR3 is 15 residues. The J segment lost 4 bases and the V segment lost 7 bases, leaving 4 bases of the junction unmatched. The CDR3 sequence is CASTMGLAGYNEQFF. CDR3 DNA: TGTGCCAGCACCATGGGACTAGCGGGATACAATGAGCAGTTCTTC. The full variable domain, its missing parts supplied by reference TRBV28 and TRBJ2-1, is DVKVTQSSRYLVKRTGEKVFLECVQDMDHENMFWYRQDPGLGLRLIYFSYDVKMKEKGDIPEGYSVSREKKERFSLILESASTNQTSMYLCASTMGLAGYNEQFFGPGTRLTVL.

The chain recombines TRBV6-5 with TRBJ1-2; 9 bases line up with TRBD1. Germline-derived CDR1 and CDR2 are MNHEY and SVGAGI. The CDR3 runs 12 residues. The V gene end was trimmed by 6 bases and the J gene end by 6 bases; junction bases not matched to a gene: 2. The CDR3 nucleotides read TGTGCCAGCAGCAGACAGGGGGATGGCTACACCTTC. Translating gives CASSRQGDGYTF.

This clone has just a few counts. Sequence at one end of the junction differs from germline and may be a read error. The CDR3 sequence: CASSGTSGEQYF. The CDR3 DNA follows: TGTGCCAGCAGCGGGACTAGCGGGGAGCAGTACTTC. The V gene is TRBV4-1, the J gene TRBJ2-7; 12 bases fit TRBD2. This CDR3 is 12 amino acids long. Looked up from germline, CDR1 is MGHRA and CDR2 is YSYEKL.

The V call is TRBV9, the J call TRBJ2-7; D remains unclear. From germline, CDR1 is SGDLS and CDR2 YYNGEE. The CDR3 runs 15 residues. The ends were cut back, 0 bases at V and 0 bases at J, with 10 bases in the middle. The CDR3 is CASSVALSSSYEQYF. CDR3 nucleotide sequence: TGTGCCAGCAGCGTAGCTCTGTCTAGCTCCTACGAGCAGTACTTC.

V gene TRBV6-1 combines with J gene TRBJ2-7; 8 nucleotides agree with TRBD1. CDR3 length equals 14 residues. The germline CDR1 and CDR2 sequences are MNHNS and SASEGT. V trimming: 5 bases; J trimming: 3 bases; junction bases outside the gene matches: 6. The CDR3 is CASSQGQGDYEQYF. In nucleotides, the CDR3 is TGTGCCAGCAGTCAAGGACAGGGAGACTACGAGCAGTACTTC.

The chain joins TRBV5-6 to TRBJ2-7, with TRBD1 identical over 11 bases. Germline V CDR1 and CDR2: SGHDT, YYEEEE. V lost 2 bases, J lost 3 bases, and 13 bases stayed unmatched. The CDR3 is 18 amino acids. CDR3 DNA: TGTGCCAGCAGCTTCCTACCCCACTCGGGACAGGGGGACTACGAGCAGTACTTC. Protein sequence: CASSFLPHSGQGDYEQYF.

This chain connects TRBV4-1 to TRBJ2-5; TRBD2 is a possible D gene (6 bases). The DNA end is more similar to TRBJ2-7, so the J call may be wrong. Germline CDR1 and CDR2: MGHRA and YSYEKL. There are 16 residues in the CDR3. The CDR3 protein is CASSQGPLASLYEQYF. CDR3 in DNA: TGCGCCAGCAGCCAAGGTCCCCTAGCGAGCTTATACGAGCAGTACTTC.

This chain links TRBV19 with TRBJ2-1; 11 bases map to TRBD2. Germline V gene sequence: CDR1 LNHDA, CDR2 SQIVND (reference sequence). This CDR3 is 16 amino acids long. The J segment lost 7 bases and the V segment lost 6 bases, leaving 11 bases of the junction unmatched. The CDR3 coding sequence is TGTGCCAGTAGCCTCTTACTAGCGGGAGAGGGAAATGAGCAGTTCTTC. Its translation is CASSLLLAGEGNEQFF.

This clone was seen a single time. The chain carries TRBV5-1 and TRBJ2-2; weak D call: TRBD1 (5 bases). Per the germline V gene, CDR1 is SGHRS and CDR2 is YFSETQ. V dropped 0 bases and J dropped 4 bases, with 13 bases sitting between them. The CDR3 extends over 16 amino acids. CDR3 coding DNA: TGCGCCAGCAGCTTGGATCAGGCAGGGCGCACCGGGGAGCTGTTTTTT. The encoded protein is CASSLDQAGRTGELFF.

The chain combines TRBV4-1 with TRBJ2-5, with 7 bases lining up with TRBD1. Per germline, CDR1 MGHRA and CDR2 YSYEKL. The CDR3 is made up of 15 amino acids. J gave up 2 bases and V 1 base, and 4 bases lay outside the gene matches. Here the CDR3 reads CASSQGQGAQETQYF. In nucleotides, the CDR3 is TGCGCCAGCAGCCAAGGACAGGGAGCTCAAGAGACCCAGTACTTC.

The chain combines TRBV7-6 with TRBJ2-2; D is ambiguous. CDR1 and CDR2 from the germline V gene are SGHVS and FNYEAQ. Trimming pared 1 base from V and 0 bases from J, leaving 9 bases between. The CDR3 has 16 residues. CDR3 in DNA: TGTGCCAGCAGCTTAGAAGCGCGGACGAACACCGGGGAGCTGTTTTTT. Translating gives CASSLEARTNTGELFF.

About this clone: One junction end disagrees with the germline gene, perhaps due to a read error. The chain recombines TRBV7-9 with TRBJ1-4, with D unresolved. Germline CDR1 and CDR2: SEHNR and FQNEAQ (reference sequence). CDR3 length equals 14 residues. The CDR3 DNA follows: TGTGCCAGCAGCTTAGTAGGAGGGAATGGAAAACTGTTTTTT. Its translation: CASSLVGGNGKLFF.

The chain uses TRBV10-1 and TRBJ2-4, with a tentative D call TRBD1 (6 bases). V was shortened by 0 bases and J by 1 base, with 13 bases between the two germline ends. This CDR3 is built from 17 residues. Germline CDR1 reads WNHNN; CDR2 reads SYGVQD (reference sequence). CDR3 in amino acids: CASSESSPQGAKNIQYF. As DNA, the CDR3 is TGCGCCAGCAGTGAGTCGAGCCCCCAGGGGGCCAAAAACATTCAGTACTTC.

The CDR3 sequence is CSAAGDSAAFF. The CDR3 DNA reads as TGCAGCGCCGCTGGGGACAGCGCGGCTTTCTTT. The rearrangement links TRBV29-1 to TRBJ1-1; TRBD1 agrees at 7 bases. Germline values: CDR1 SQVTM, CDR2 ANQGSEA. This CDR3 contains 11 residues. J lost 11 bases, V lost 7 bases, and 10 bases had no gene match.

The genes are TRBV28 and TRBJ2-5; maybe TRBD2 (6 bases). V was trimmed by 4 bases and J by 7 bases, leaving 10 bases between them. CDR3 size: 12 residues. CDR1 and CDR2 from the germline V gene are MDHEN and SYDVKM. In DNA, the CDR3 is TGTGCCAGCAGTTCACTAGCAGGGACCCAGTACTTC. Translating it yields CASSSLAGTQYF.

The chain couples TRBV5-6 to TRBJ2-5; TRBD1 might be the D (5 bases). This CDR3 comprises 14 residues. Germline V CDR1 and CDR2: SGHDT, YYEEEE. Deletions cut 1 base from V and 2 bases from J, with 9 bases between. The CDR3 DNA is TGTGCCAGCAGCTTGCCGACAGCACAAGAGACCCAGTACTTC. It codes for CASSLPTAQETQYF.

The chain uses TRBV5-1 and TRBJ2-7; 7 nucleotides line up with TRBD1. J lost 2 bases, V lost 0 bases, and 5 bases had no gene match. Germline lookup yields CDR1 SGHRS and CDR2 YFSETQ. The CDR3 runs 15 residues. The CDR3 nucleotides are TGCGCCAGCAGCTTGGCCTTACAGGGGCCCTACGAGCAGTACTTC. Translating gives CASSLALQGPYEQYF. The full variable domain, rest sourced from reference TRBV5-1 and TRBJ2-7, is KAGVTQTPRYLIKTRGQQVTLSCSPISGHRSVSWYQQTPGQGLQFLFEYFSETQRNKGNFPGRFSGRQFSNSRSEMNVSTLELGDSALYLCASSLALQGPYEQYFGPGTRLTVT.